Listed below are T cell receptor beta chains from one sample, sequenced in a study of cytomegalovirus exposure and HLA in healthy donors. TCRdb keeps only in-frame clones here, not all; method: immunoSEQ multiplex PCR. The table lists 95,000 to 100,000 clones, roughly four fifths of them singletons. Material: PBMCs. All receptors derive from a female donor in good health and CMV-seronegative. The CDR3 runs from the conserved cysteine through the conserved F or W. Each record gives: J gene, D gene, V gene, clone size, CDR3 protein, CDR3 DNA. D genes are given only for firm matches. Clone size is shown for a subset of rows, as once, few, many or a class of expanded clone.

j_call: TRBJ2-2; d_call: -; v_call: TRBV9; clone_size: once; cdr3_aa: CASSAAPGEAPGELFF; cdr3_nt: TGTGCCAGCAGCGCGGCCCCCGGGGAGGCTCCCGGGGAGCTGTTTTTT
j_call: TRBJ2-6; d_call: -; v_call: TRBV29-1; clone_size: once; cdr3_aa: CSAGGAWASGANVLTF; cdr3_nt: TGCAGCGCCGGTGGCGCCTGGGCCTCTGGGGCCAACGTCCTGACTTTC
j_call: TRBJ2-7; d_call: TRBD2; v_call: TRBV28; clone_size: -; cdr3_aa: CASSLEGTRGRHF; cdr3_nt: TGTGCCAGCAGCCTCGAAGGGACTAGGGGTCGGCACTTC
j_call: TRBJ1-6; d_call: TRBD1; v_call: TRBV5-1; clone_size: -; cdr3_aa: CASTPYPGQVNSPLHF; cdr3_nt: TGCGCCAGCACCCCTTACCCGGGACAGGTTAATTCACCCCTCCACTTT
j_call: TRBJ1-5; d_call: -; v_call: TRBV19; clone_size: -; cdr3_aa: CATSVGGGSNQPQHF; cdr3_nt: TGTGCCACTTCTGTGGGGGGAGGGAGCAATCAGCCCCAGCATTTT
j_call: TRBJ2-1; d_call: TRBD2; v_call: TRBV11-3; clone_size: -; cdr3_aa: CASSLSGRAPNEQFF; cdr3_nt: TGTGCCAGCAGCTTAAGCGGGAGGGCCCCCAATGAGCAGTTCTTC
j_call: TRBJ1-1; d_call: -; v_call: TRBV19; clone_size: once; cdr3_aa: CASSIDTAPKAFF; cdr3_nt: TGTGCCAGTAGTATAGATACAGCACCTAAAGCTTTCTTT
j_call: TRBJ1-1; d_call: -; v_call: TRBV2; clone_size: -; cdr3_aa: CASSAPGKTEAFF; cdr3_nt: TGTGCCAGCAGCGCACCGGGTAAGACTGAAGCTTTCTTT
j_call: TRBJ2-3; d_call: -; v_call: TRBV30; clone_size: -; cdr3_aa: CAWSVLIGGENRVTQYF; cdr3_nt: TGTGCCTGGAGTGTGTTGATTGGAGGGGAGAATAGAGTAACGCAGTATTTT
j_call: TRBJ2-2; d_call: TRBD2; v_call: TRBV7-3; clone_size: few; cdr3_aa: CASSPRVAGGAGELFF; cdr3_nt: TGTGCCAGCAGCCCCCGGGTAGCGGGAGGCGCCGGGGAGCTGTTTTTT
j_call: TRBJ2-1; d_call: TRBD2; v_call: TRBV4-3; clone_size: -; cdr3_aa: CASSQEWAGGPDNEQFF; cdr3_nt: TGCGCCAGCAGCCAAGAGTGGGCGGGAGGGCCGGACAATGAGCAGTTCTTC
j_call: TRBJ2-1; d_call: TRBD2; v_call: TRBV30; clone_size: -; cdr3_aa: CAWSGKIAGGILDEQFF; cdr3_nt: TGTGCCTGGAGTGGAAAAATAGCGGGAGGAATCTTGGATGAGCAGTTCTTC
j_call: TRBJ2-7; d_call: -; v_call: TRBV4-1; clone_size: -; cdr3_aa: CASSHGTYEQYF; cdr3_nt: TGCGCCAGCAGCCATGGGACATACGAGCAGTACTTC
j_call: TRBJ2-5; d_call: TRBD2; v_call: TRBV4-2; clone_size: -; cdr3_aa: CASSQGLAGGVGEQYF; cdr3_nt: TGTGCCAGCAGCCAGGGACTAGCGGGGGGTGTAGGGGAGCAGTACTTC
j_call: TRBJ2-1; d_call: -; v_call: TRBV7-8; clone_size: -; cdr3_aa: CASSLVTSGNEQFF; cdr3_nt: TGTGCCAGCAGCTTAGTAACGAGCGGCAATGAGCAGTTCTTC
j_call: TRBJ2-5; d_call: -; v_call: TRBV7-2; clone_size: -; cdr3_aa: CASSFTGGVETQYF; cdr3_nt: TGTGCCAGCAGCTTTACAGGGGGGGTAGAGACCCAGTACTTC
j_call: TRBJ2-1; d_call: -; v_call: TRBV9; clone_size: few; cdr3_aa: CASSVGGHPEQFF; cdr3_nt: TGTGCCAGCAGCGTAGGAGGGCATCCTGAGCAGTTCTTC
j_call: TRBJ2-5; d_call: -; v_call: TRBV7-6; clone_size: -; cdr3_aa: CASSSYSGATGETQYF; cdr3_nt: TGTGCCAGCAGCTCTTACTCCGGGGCAACAGGGGAGACCCAGTACTTC
j_call: TRBJ1-2; d_call: -; v_call: TRBV6-5; clone_size: -; cdr3_aa: CASRFNQGNGYTF; cdr3_nt: TGTGCCAGCAGGTTTAATCAGGGGAATGGCTACACCTTC
j_call: TRBJ2-2; d_call: TRBD1; v_call: TRBV19; clone_size: -; cdr3_aa: CASSAGQGAYTGELFF; cdr3_nt: TGTGCCAGTAGCGCGGGACAGGGGGCGTACACCGGGGAGCTGTTTTTT
j_call: TRBJ1-2; d_call: -; v_call: TRBV28; clone_size: once; cdr3_aa: CASSFGGVPGYTF; cdr3_nt: TGTGCCAGCAGTTTCGGGGGGGTGCCGGGCTACACCTTC
j_call: TRBJ1-2; d_call: TRBD1; v_call: TRBV2; clone_size: once; cdr3_aa: CASSEADRGSYGYTF; cdr3_nt: TGTGCCAGCAGTGAAGCGGACAGGGGGAGCTATGGCTACACCTTC
j_call: TRBJ2-1; d_call: -; v_call: TRBV7-2; clone_size: -; cdr3_aa: CASSLVPTGSDNEQFF; cdr3_nt: TGTGCCAGCAGCTTAGTTCCAACAGGGTCCGACAATGAGCAGTTCTTC
j_call: TRBJ2-7; d_call: TRBD2; v_call: TRBV5-1; clone_size: -; cdr3_aa: CASSRNLRASGPEGGSYEQYF; cdr3_nt: TGCGCCAGCAGCCGCAACTTACGGGCTAGCGGTCCCGAGGGAGGGTCCTACGAGCAGTACTTC
j_call: TRBJ2-5; d_call: TRBD2; v_call: TRBV7-9; clone_size: -; cdr3_aa: CASSPGTSGGARETQYF; cdr3_nt: TGTGCCAGCAGCCCTGGGACTAGCGGGGGGGCCCGGGAGACCCAGTACTTC
j_call: TRBJ1-5; d_call: TRBD1; v_call: TRBV6-5; clone_size: -; cdr3_aa: CASSYGTGSGNQPQHF; cdr3_nt: TGTGCCAGCAGTTACGGGACAGGGAGCGGCAATCAGCCCCAGCATTTT
j_call: TRBJ2-1; d_call: TRBD1; v_call: TRBV30; clone_size: -; cdr3_aa: CAWYTGGSYNEQFF; cdr3_nt: TGTGCCTGGTATACAGGGGGCTCCTACAATGAGCAGTTCTTC
j_call: TRBJ2-7; d_call: TRBD2; v_call: TRBV4-1; clone_size: -; cdr3_aa: CASSHQTGSSGRADEQYF; cdr3_nt: TGCGCCAGCAGCCACCAGACAGGTTCTAGCGGGAGGGCTGATGAGCAGTACTTC
j_call: TRBJ1-2; d_call: -; v_call: TRBV5-1; clone_size: -; cdr3_aa: CASSLFWQALNGYTF; cdr3_nt: TGCGCCAGCAGCTTGTTTTGGCAAGCGCTTAATGGCTACACCTTC
j_call: TRBJ2-7; d_call: -; v_call: TRBV5-1; clone_size: -; cdr3_aa: CASSLRGGEYYEQYF; cdr3_nt: TGCGCCAGCAGCTTAAGGGGTGGAGAATACTACGAGCAGTACTTC
j_call: TRBJ2-7; d_call: -; v_call: TRBV19; clone_size: -; cdr3_aa: CASSHSQGYEQYF; cdr3_nt: TGTGCCAGTAGCCACTCACAGGGCTACGAGCAGTACTTC
j_call: TRBJ1-1; d_call: -; v_call: TRBV2; clone_size: -; cdr3_aa: CASSLSGGTTEAFF; cdr3_nt: TGTGCCAGCAGCCTTTCGGGGGGAACTACTGAAGCTTTCTTT
j_call: TRBJ1-1; d_call: -; v_call: TRBV27; clone_size: -; cdr3_aa: CASIPVESGSTEAFF; cdr3_nt: TGTGCCAGCATTCCCGTTGAGTCGGGGAGCACTGAAGCTTTCTTT
j_call: TRBJ2-2; d_call: -; v_call: TRBV29-1; clone_size: -; cdr3_aa: CSVQLAKGTGELFF; cdr3_nt: TGCAGCGTTCAACTAGCAAAAGGGACCGGGGAGCTGTTTTTT
j_call: TRBJ2-5; d_call: TRBD2; v_call: TRBV2; clone_size: -; cdr3_aa: CASSWGLAGDSGAPKETQYF; cdr3_nt: TGTGCCAGCAGTTGGGGACTAGCGGGAGACTCCGGGGCTCCGAAAGAGACCCAGTACTTC
j_call: TRBJ2-5; d_call: TRBD2; v_call: TRBV7-2; clone_size: once; cdr3_aa: CASRRGGGETQYF; cdr3_nt: TGTGCCAGCAGGCGGGGCGGGGGGGAGACCCAGTACTTC
j_call: TRBJ2-2; d_call: -; v_call: TRBV9; clone_size: once; cdr3_aa: CASSGDSRTGELFF; cdr3_nt: TGTGCCAGCAGCGGTGACAGTCGCACCGGGGAGCTGTTTTTT
j_call: TRBJ1-5; d_call: TRBD1; v_call: TRBV4-1; clone_size: -; cdr3_aa: CASSQGQGASNQPQHF; cdr3_nt: TGCGCCAGCAGCCAAGGGCAGGGGGCAAGCAATCAGCCCCAGCATTTT
j_call: TRBJ1-2; d_call: -; v_call: TRBV28; clone_size: -; cdr3_aa: CASRIQNYGYTF; cdr3_nt: TGTGCCAGCAGGATTCAGAACTATGGCTACACCTTC
j_call: TRBJ2-1; d_call: TRBD1; v_call: TRBV19; clone_size: -; cdr3_aa: CASRNQGAKREREFF; cdr3_nt: TGTGCCAGTAGGAACCAGGGGGCAAAACGAGAAAGGGAGTTCTTC
j_call: TRBJ1-6; d_call: TRBD1; v_call: TRBV19; clone_size: -; cdr3_aa: CASMEDRGISPLHF; cdr3_nt: TGTGCCAGTATGGAAGACAGGGGGATTTCACCCCTCCACTTT
j_call: TRBJ2-1; d_call: -; v_call: TRBV5-1; clone_size: -; cdr3_aa: CASSPPEGRYSNEQFF; cdr3_nt: TGCGCCAGCAGCCCCCCGGAGGGCCGTTACAGCAATGAGCAGTTCTTC
j_call: TRBJ1-1; d_call: TRBD1; v_call: TRBV4-2; clone_size: -; cdr3_aa: CASSQTGEAEAFF; cdr3_nt: TGTGCCAGCAGCCAGACAGGGGAGGCTGAAGCTTTCTTT
j_call: TRBJ1-1; d_call: -; v_call: TRBV27; clone_size: -; cdr3_aa: CASSPSVRANTEAFF; cdr3_nt: TGTGCCAGCAGTCCTTCCGTGAGAGCGAACACTGAAGCTTTCTTT